A selection of T cell receptor beta chains follows, all from one sample in a study of cytotoxic CD8 clonotypes in ibrutinib-treated CLL. TCRdb's copy holds only in-frame clones and misses some; the assay was immunoSEQ multiplex PCR. The table includes more than 300,000 clones, almost 80% detected once. The sample was PBMCs, taken before ibrutinib treatment. These receptors were taken from a human donor with chronic lymphocytic leukemia. Both conserved end residues are part of each CDR3. A D gene is named only where the DNA matches it firmly. Clone size is given for some rows only: seen once, a few or many times, or a class if the clone is expanded.

.,TRBJ2-2,TRBD1,TRBV10-2,CASSEIGQGAGELFF,TGCGCCAGCAGTGAGATCGGGCAGGGGGCCGGGGAGCTGTTTTTT
once,TRBJ2-4,TRBD1,TRBV30,CAWSMGQARNIQYF,TGTGCCTGGTCGATGGGACAGGCTCGAAACATTCAGTACTTC
.,TRBJ1-2,.,TRBV7-6,CASSPQDSSTIYGYTF,TGTGCCAGCAGCCCACAAGACAGCAGTACGATCTATGGCTACACCTTC
.,TRBJ1-1,.,TRBV4-3,CASSQDLNRNTEAFF,TGCGCCAGCAGCCAAGATTTGAACAGGAACACTGAAGCTTTCTTT
.,TRBJ2-5,.,TRBV18,CASSPTETQYF,TGTGCCAGCTCACCTACGGAGACCCAGTACTTC
.,TRBJ2-1,.,TRBV29-1,CSVTGTPTSPKQFF,TGCAGCGTGACCGGGACCCCTACGTCCCCGAAGCAGTTCTTC
.,TRBJ1-2,TRBD1,TRBV30,CAWDRGGLGDGYTF,TGTGCCTGGGACAGGGGCGGCCTCGGGGATGGCTACACCTTC
.,TRBJ2-7,TRBD2,TRBV27,CASSFQAGLSYEQYF,TGTGCCAGCAGTTTTCAAGCGGGACTCTCCTACGAGCAGTACTTC
few,TRBJ2-7,.,TRBV19,CASSIRTSYEQYF,TGTGCCAGTAGTATTCGGACATCCTACGAGCAGTACTTC
.,TRBJ1-2,TRBD1,TRBV28,CASSLGGTGSYGYTF,TGTGCCAGCAGTCTGGGGGGGACAGGGAGCTATGGCTACACCTTC
.,TRBJ2-7,.,TRBV18,CASSSTGRSGVGSYEQYF,TGTGCCAGCTCAAGTACAGGGCGAAGTGGGGTAGGGTCCTACGAGCAGTACTTC
.,TRBJ1-5,.,TRBV4-1,CASSQEGAGSYSNQPQHF,TGCGCCAGCAGCCAAGAAGGGGCAGGGAGCTATAGCAATCAGCCCCAGCATTTT
.,TRBJ2-5,TRBD1,TRBV5-4,CASSLGGQVGQETQYF,TGTGCCAGCAGCTTGGGAGGACAGGTCGGCCAAGAGACCCAGTACTTC
.,TRBJ2-1,.,TRBV6-4,CASSIRLASSNEQFF,TGTGCCAGCAGTATCCGGTTGGCTAGCAGCAATGAGCAGTTCTTC
.,TRBJ2-5,.,TRBV7-8,CASSLQGLETQYF,TGTGCCAGCAGCTTGCAGGGGTTGGAGACCCAGTACTTC
.,TRBJ2-6,.,TRBV9,CASSVGSISGANVLTF,TGTGCCAGCAGCGTAGGGTCCATCTCTGGGGCCAACGTCCTGACTTTC
.,TRBJ2-7,.,TRBV5-1,CASSDSNYRDSYEQYF,TGCGCCAGCAGCGACTCAAATTACAGGGACTCCTACGAGCAGTACTTC
.,TRBJ2-1,TRBD2,TRBV9,CASSPTSGSGDEQFF,TGTGCCAGCAGCCCGACTAGCGGGAGTGGGGATGAGCAGTTCTTC
.,TRBJ1-3,.,TRBV7-6,CASSLEAGALSGNTIYF,TGTGCCAGCAGCTTAGAAGCAGGGGCTCTCTCTGGAAACACCATATATTTT
.,TRBJ1-2,.,TRBV9,CASSHSSGHYGYTF,TGTGCCAGCAGCCACAGCTCTGGGCACTATGGCTACACCTTC
.,TRBJ2-3,.,TRBV5-1,CASSLAVATTDTQYF,TGCGCCAGCAGCTTGGCCGTGGCTACAACAGATACGCAGTATTTT
few,TRBJ2-1,.,TRBV2,CASSVDEQFF,TGTGCCAGCAGTGTGGATGAGCAGTTCTTC
.,TRBJ2-5,TRBD1,TRBV18,CASSLFFEGGEGTQYF,TGTGCCAGCTCACTATTCTTCGAAGGGGGCGAGGGGACCCAGTACTTC
.,TRBJ2-7,TRBD1,TRBV7-2,CASSFRDRVYEQYF,TGTGCCAGCAGCTTCCGGGACAGAGTTTACGAGCAGTACTTC
once,TRBJ2-1,.,TRBV7-2,CASSLALLARGSNEQFF,TGTGCCAGCAGCTTAGCCCTACTAGCACGGGGTAGCAATGAGCAGTTCTTC
few,TRBJ2-3,TRBD1,TRBV27,CASIPTGTGYFTDTQYF,TGTGCCAGCATACCGACCGGGACAGGGTATTTCACAGATACGCAGTATTTT
.,TRBJ1-1,.,TRBV7-2,CASSLVKNTEAFF,TGTGCCAGCAGCTTAGTCAAGAACACTGAAGCTTTCTTT
.,TRBJ2-2,TRBD1,TRBV5-1,CASSTGTGDGTGELFF,TGCGCCAGCAGCACCGGGACAGGGGATGGCACCGGGGAGCTGTTTTTT
once,TRBJ2-1,TRBD2,TRBV10-3,CAISEGTSNEQFF,TGTGCCATCAGTGAAGGGACTAGCAATGAGCAGTTCTTC
.,TRBJ1-3,.,TRBV19,CASSVQADSGNTIYF,TGTGCCAGTAGTGTACAGGCTGATTCTGGAAACACCATATATTTT
.,TRBJ2-1,.,TRBV4-1,CASSQRSLPGLFIYEQFF,TGCGCCAGCAGCCAACGATCGCTTCCAGGGTTGTTTATCTATGAGCAGTTCTTC
.,TRBJ1-2,.,TRBV9,CASSVEGTPYGYTF,TGTGCCAGCAGCGTAGAAGGGACCCCCTATGGCTACACCTTC
.,TRBJ2-1,.,TRBV4-1,CASSGFSGAYNEQFF,TGCGCCAGCAGCGGATTTAGCGGAGCGTACAATGAGCAGTTCTTC
.,TRBJ2-1,TRBD2,TRBV7-9,CASSLGLAGGPGEQFF,TGTGCCAGCAGCTTAGGACTAGCGGGAGGGCCGGGTGAGCAGTTCTTC
.,TRBJ2-1,.,TRBV5-1,CASSLEGSHEQFF,TGCGCCAGCAGCTTGGAGGGGAGCCATGAGCAGTTCTTC
.,TRBJ1-1,.,TRBV2,CASSGYRMYTEAFF,TGTGCCAGCAGTGGTTATCGAATGTACACTGAAGCTTTCTTT
.,TRBJ2-1,.,TRBV5-1,CASSSTLEQNEQFF,TGCGCCAGCAGCTCTACTCTTGAACAGAATGAGCAGTTCTTC